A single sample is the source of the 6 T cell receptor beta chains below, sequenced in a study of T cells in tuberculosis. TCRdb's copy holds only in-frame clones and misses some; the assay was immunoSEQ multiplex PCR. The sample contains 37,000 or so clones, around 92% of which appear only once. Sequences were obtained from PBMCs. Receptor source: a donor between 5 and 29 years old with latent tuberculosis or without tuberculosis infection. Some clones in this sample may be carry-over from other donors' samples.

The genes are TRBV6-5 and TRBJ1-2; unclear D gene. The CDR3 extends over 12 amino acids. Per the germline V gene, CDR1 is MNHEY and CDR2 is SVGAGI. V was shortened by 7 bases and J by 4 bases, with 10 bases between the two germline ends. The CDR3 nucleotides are TGTGCCAGCACCACGGGAACCTATGGCTACACCTTC. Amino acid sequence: CASTTGTYGYTF.

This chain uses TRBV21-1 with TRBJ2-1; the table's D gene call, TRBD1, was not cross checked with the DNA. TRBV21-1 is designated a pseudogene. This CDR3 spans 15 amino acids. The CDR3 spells CASSKQGWFRDEQFF. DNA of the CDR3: TGTGCCAGCAGCAAACAGGGGTGGTTTCGGGATGAGCAGTTCTTC.

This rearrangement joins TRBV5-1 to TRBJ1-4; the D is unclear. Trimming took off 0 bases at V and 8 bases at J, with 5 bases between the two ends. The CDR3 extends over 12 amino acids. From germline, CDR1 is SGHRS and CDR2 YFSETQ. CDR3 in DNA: TGCGCCAGCAGCTTGGACAACGAAAAACTGTTTTTT. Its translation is CASSLDNEKLFF.

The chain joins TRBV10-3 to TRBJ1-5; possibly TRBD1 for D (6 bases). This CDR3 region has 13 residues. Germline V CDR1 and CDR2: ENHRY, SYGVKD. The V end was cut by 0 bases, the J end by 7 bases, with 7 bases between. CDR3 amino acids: CAISESRGQPQHF. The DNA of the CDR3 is TGTGCCATCAGTGAGTCCAGGGGACAGCCCCAGCATTTT.

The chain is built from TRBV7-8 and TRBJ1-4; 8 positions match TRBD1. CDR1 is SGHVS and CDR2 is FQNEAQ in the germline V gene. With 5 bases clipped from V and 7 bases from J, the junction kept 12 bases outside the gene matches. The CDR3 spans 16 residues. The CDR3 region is CASSPSRTGGREKLFF. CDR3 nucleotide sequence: TGTGCCAGCAGCCCCTCTCGTACAGGGGGGCGTGAAAAACTGTTTTTT.

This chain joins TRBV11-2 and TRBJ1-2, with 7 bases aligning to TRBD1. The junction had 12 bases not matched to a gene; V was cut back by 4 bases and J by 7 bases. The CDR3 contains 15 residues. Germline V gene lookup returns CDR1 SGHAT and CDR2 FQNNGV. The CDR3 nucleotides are TGTGCCAGCAGCTCGGGACAGATGAGCCCGGTTGGCTACACCTTC. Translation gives CASSSGQMSPVGYTF.